The clone carrying this TCR beta chain was recorded once. The Seattle site enrolled patients during active infection and followed them longitudinally. Per the authors' pipeline: Scientists estimated how many nucleated cells there were by amplifying reference gene primers. Sequenced by immunoSEQ multiplex PCR; TCRdb stores in-frame clones only, minus some. Clone size and V and J calls were adopted from that table, with D and trimming inferred from the DNA. This table holds about 200,000 clones, around four fifths found once. This entry comes from a study of blood T cell repertoires in COVID-19. Study summary: From the United States, Italy and Spain came samples of acute and convalescent COVID-19. PBMCs, B-cell-depleted T cells, or T cells were the source of the cDNA or gDNA that made up the material.

Germline lookup yields CDR1 SGHRS and CDR2 YFSETQ. The CDR3 totals 17 residues. With 5 bases clipped from V and 3 bases from J, the junction kept 12 bases outside the gene matches. This sequence joins TRBV5-1 and TRBJ2-5; 11 bases map to TRBD1. The source is a woman of 80 years or more with COVID-19, enrolled during active disease. Input material: peripheral blood. CDR3 residues: CASREGQGVTSKETQYF. CDR3 bases: TGCGCCAGCAGAGAGGGACAGGGGGTGACTAGTAAAGAGACCCAGTACTTC.